This T cell receptor (beta chain) was sequenced for a study of identical twins. After template switching added a universal primer site, the resulting cDNA carried unique molecular identifiers. Each CDR3 protein is one row after TCRdb ran MiXCR on the 5' RACE reads. The table shows some 500,000 distinct CDR3 sequences, with 14% occurring only once. Whole-study results and caveats: Models predicted less out-of-frame TCR alpha sharing in monozygotic twins than was found. Conclusions came from cross-sectional statistical analysis, not from following the same donors.

Looked up from germline, CDR1 is ENHRY and CDR2 is SYGVKD. The CDR3 loop spans 13 amino acids. V dropped 10 bases and J dropped 1 base, with 13 bases sitting between them. This clonotype was detected ten times or more. Its antigen is not known. The same data also went into a second study, on yellow fever vaccine responses in identical twins. As that report states: The T cell response to vaccination in identical twins was reportedly partly convergent and partly personalized.

This clonotype was sampled from a woman younger than 30 in good health. The specimen was CD4+ T cells sorted from blood. The genes are TRBV10-3 and TRBJ2-5, with D maybe TRBD2 (5 bases). This CDR3 reads CATRLAIQETQYF. In nucleotides, the CDR3 is TGTGCCACGCGTTTAGCGATCCAAGAGACCCAGTACTTC.